Below are 24 T cell receptor beta chains sequenced from a single sample in a study of cytomegalovirus exposure and HLA in healthy donors. It was with 60 Vbeta and 13 Jbeta primers that the PCR ran. Repertoires were generated with immunoSEQ multiplex PCR, while TCRdb's copy carries only in-frame clones and drops some. In the table there are approximately 140,000 clones, roughly 83% of which are singletons. Sequenced material: PBMCs. These TCRs come from a man aged 35-49 years in good health and CMV-seropositive.

The chain links TRBV7-9 to TRBJ1-4, with D maybe TRBD1 (6 bases). V dropped 6 bases and J dropped 8 bases, with 16 bases sitting between them. The CDR3 totals 14 residues. In germline, CDR1 is SEHNR, CDR2 FQNEAQ (reference sequence). The CDR3 spells CASSRTASGEKLFF. CDR3 sequence (DNA): TGTGCCAGCAGTAGGACAGCCTCAGGGGAAAAACTGTTTTTT.

This clone was seen just once. This sequence joins TRBV12-5 and TRBJ2-3; the match to TRBD1 covers 7 bases. This CDR3 comprises 14 residues. V dropped 3 bases and J dropped 4; count of bases not matched to a gene: 4. Germline V gene sequence: CDR1 LGHNT, CDR2 FRNRAP. For the CDR3, the DNA is TGTGCTAGTGGTTTTATTCAGGGGGCAGATACGCAGTATTTT. Encoded protein: CASGFIQGADTQYF.

The CDR3 DNA reads as TGTGCCAGCAGCAAAACCAGGGGAGGGAACTATGGCTACACCTTC. Translation: CASSKTRGGNYGYTF. J is TRBJ1-2 and V is TRBV7-2, with D tentatively TRBD1 (6 bases). The V end lost 5 bases, the J end lost 2 bases, and 15 bases lay between the germline ends. Germline V gives CDR1 SGHTA, CDR2 FQGNSA. The CDR3 covers 15 residues.

The chain recombines TRBV11-3 with TRBJ1-6; tentatively, D is TRBD1 (5 bases). Per the germline V gene, CDR1 is SGHNT and CDR2 is YENEEA. Trimming removed 8 bases at V and 8 bases at J, with 13 bases between. CDR3 length: 13 amino acids. The CDR3 is CASSSGEYSPLHF. In DNA, the CDR3 is TGTGCCAGCTCTTCGGGGGAATATTCACCCCTCCACTTT.

The V call is TRBV5-1, the J call TRBJ2-5, with D perhaps TRBD1 (6 bases). The CDR3 has 14 amino acids. Germline-derived CDR1 and CDR2 are SGHRS and YFSETQ. Deletions cut 4 bases from V and 5 bases from J, with 15 bases between. The CDR3 region has the DNA TGCGCCAGCAGCCCGGATGGGGGCGAGGAGACCCAGTACTTC. Translated, it gives CASSPDGGEETQYF.

The chain joins TRBV19 to TRBJ2-7, with 11 bases fitting TRBD1. The V segment lost 4 bases and the J segment 9 bases; nucleotides outside the gene matches: 2. CDR1 is LNHDA and CDR2 is SQIVND in the germline V gene (reference sequence). The CDR3 runs 12 residues. The CDR3 reads CASSTDRGRQYF. The CDR3 bases are TGTGCCAGTAGTACGGACAGGGGGCGGCAGTACTTC.

This sequence joins TRBV18 and TRBJ2-3, with a possible D match to TRBD1 (6 bases). This CDR3 comprises 14 residues. CDR1 and CDR2 from the germline V gene are KGHSH and LQKENI. With 5 bases removed from V and 6 bases from J, the gap between germline ends came to 15 bases. The chain's CDR3 is CASSASTGSDTQYF. In DNA, the CDR3 is TGTGCCAGCTCAGCATCGACAGGTTCGGATACGCAGTATTTT.

This chain connects TRBV28 to TRBJ2-6, with D tentatively TRBD2 (5 bases). The V end was cut by 1 base, the J end by 3 bases, with 22 bases between. The CDR3 contains 20 residues. Germline lookup yields CDR1 MDHEN and CDR2 SYDVKM. CDR3 protein: CASSLFPLGGSNFGANVLTF. CDR3 sequence (DNA): TGTGCCAGCAGTTTATTTCCTCTCGGAGGTTCAAACTTTGGGGCCAACGTCCTGACTTTC.

The chain employs TRBV7-8 and TRBJ1-1; unclear D gene. The CDR3 has 14 residues. Germline CDR1 and CDR2: SGHVS and FQNEAQ. Deletions cut 2 bases from V and 1 base from J, with 8 bases between. CDR3 region: CASSLSAGNTEAFF. DNA for the CDR3: TGTGCCAGCAGCTTATCTGCCGGGAACACTGAAGCTTTCTTT.

The rearrangement uses TRBV5-1 and TRBJ1-1; TRBD1 might be the D (6 bases). Germline V gives CDR1 SGHRS, CDR2 YFSETQ. This CDR3 region has 15 residues. Trimming removed 0 bases at V and 6 bases at J, with 15 bases between. The CDR3 coding sequence is TGCGCCAGCAGCTTGGATCCAGGGGCGAGTTCTGAAGCTTTCTTT. It specifies CASSLDPGASSEAFF.

The count of this clone is one. V and J are TRBV2 and TRBJ1-1; D is perhaps TRBD1 (6 bases). CDR1 and CDR2 (germline): SNHLY, FYNNEI. This CDR3 region has 14 residues. The V gene lost 3 bases and the J gene lost 7 bases, with 15 bases spanning the gap. Here the CDR3 DNA reads TGTGCCAGCAGTGAGTTAAGGACAGACTTTGAAGCTTTCTTT. Its protein is CASSELRTDFEAFF.

The chain is built from TRBV9 and TRBJ2-1, with 9 positions matching TRBD2. This CDR3 has 16 amino acids. The junction had 7 bases not matched to a gene; V was cut back by 1 base and J by 5 bases. CDR1 is SGDLS and CDR2 is YYNGEE in the germline V gene. The DNA of the CDR3 is TGTGCCAGCAGCGTAAGCGGGGGGCCTATCAACAATGAGCAGTTCTTC. This sequence encodes CASSVSGGPINNEQFF.

The chain has TRBV7-9 and TRBJ2-1; TRBD2 agrees at 12 bases. The V and J ends lost 6 bases and 7 bases, in that order; junction bases with no gene match: 10. The CDR3 has 16 residues. CDR1 and CDR2 (germline): SEHNR, FQNEAQ (reference sequence). CDR3 DNA: TGTGCCAGCAGATCAGGACTAGCGGGATGGAGTAATGAGCAGTTCTTC. Translation gives CASRSGLAGWSNEQFF.

The V gene is TRBV6-1, the J gene TRBJ2-3; D is unclear. This CDR3 has 13 amino acids. Trimming took 7 bases from V and 1 from J, leaving 9 bases between them. CDR1 is MNHNS and CDR2 is SASEGT in the germline V gene. The CDR3 DNA reads as TGTGCCAGCACTGGTCTAGGCACAGATACGCAGTATTTT. Its translation is CASTGLGTDTQYF.

This chain uses TRBV11-2 with TRBJ2-7, with D possibly matching TRBD2 (5 bases). This CDR3 has 15 amino acids. Trimming cost V 6 bases and J 2 bases, with 17 bases left between them. Germline CDR1 and CDR2: SGHAT and FQNNGV. CDR3 protein: CASSLMAASTYEQYF. In DNA form, the CDR3 reads TGTGCCAGCAGTCTTATGGCAGCTAGCACCTACGAGCAGTACTTC.

This chain joins TRBV27 and TRBJ1-1; TRBD1 aligns across 10 bases. The V gene's germline CDR1 is MNHEY and CDR2 SMNVEV (reference sequence). The CDR3 is 17 amino acids. The V segment lost 5 bases and the J segment 0 bases; nucleotides outside the gene matches: 9. The DNA for the CDR3 is TGTGCCAGCAGTCCACTGACAGGGGGCTTCGTGAACACTGAAGCTTTCTTT. This gives the protein CASSPLTGGFVNTEAFF.

The rearrangement uses TRBV5-1 and TRBJ2-5; D might be TRBD1 (6 bases). The CDR3 has 14 amino acids. V lost 7 bases to trimming and J lost 2 bases, with 15 bases between them. The germline V gene encodes CDR1 SGHRS and CDR2 YFSETQ. The CDR3 loop reads CASLPGGGQETQYF. The CDR3 DNA is TGCGCCAGCCTCCCTGGGGGCGGTCAAGAGACCCAGTACTTC.

This rearrangement joins TRBV7-9 to TRBJ1-1; D possibly corresponds to TRBD1 (5 bases). Trimming removed 4 bases at V and 3 bases at J, with 15 bases between. Germline CDR1 is SEHNR and CDR2 is FQNEAQ (reference sequence). The CDR3 is 15 residues long. In DNA form, the CDR3 reads TGTGCCAGCAGCTCCCGGGGGGATTGGGACACTGAAGCTTTCTTT. Encoded protein: CASSSRGDWDTEAFF.

This clone showed up just once. The chain links TRBV7-7 to TRBJ2-5; 7 bases line up with TRBD2. The junction had 2 bases not matched to a gene; V was cut back by 3 bases and J by 1 base. The CDR3 is made up of 14 amino acids. From germline, CDR1 is SSHAT and CDR2 FNYEAQ (reference sequence). CDR3 amino acids: CASSFGLGQETQYF. As DNA, the CDR3 is TGTGCCAGCAGCTTCGGACTAGGCCAAGAGACCCAGTACTTC.

The V and J genes are TRBV19 and TRBJ2-5, with TRBD2 as a possible D gene (6 bases). This CDR3 has 15 residues. V was clipped by 4 bases and J by 2 bases, with 14 bases between them. CDR1 and CDR2 from the germline V gene are LNHDA and SQIVND (reference sequence). The CDR3 region is CASSTMGLAQETQYF. The CDR3 DNA sequence: TGTGCCAGTAGTACCATGGGACTTGCGCAAGAGACCCAGTACTTC.

The J gene is TRBJ1-4, the V gene TRBV27, with D possibly being TRBD1 (5 bases). The ends were cut back, 4 bases at V and 1 base at J, with 7 bases in the middle. This CDR3 comprises 14 residues. Germline V CDR1 and CDR2: MNHEY, SMNVEV (reference sequence). The CDR3 DNA follows: TGTGCCAGCAGTTCCCAGGGAACTAATGAAAAACTGTTTTTT. Translating gives CASSSQGTNEKLFF.

The rearrangement uses TRBV11-3 and TRBJ1-1; TRBD1 might be the D (6 bases). The CDR3 consists of 16 residues. Germline CDR1 reads SGHNT; CDR2 reads YENEEA. V lost 4 bases and J 1 base, leaving 16 bases between the germline ends. CDR3 amino acids: CASSWTQGLTNTEAFF. Here the CDR3 DNA reads TGTGCCAGCAGCTGGACTCAGGGGTTAACGAACACTGAAGCTTTCTTT.

This chain connects TRBV19 to TRBJ2-7; tentatively, D is TRBD2 (5 bases). Trimming stripped 3 bases from V and 3 bases from J, with 12 bases between. The CDR3 totals 14 residues. Germline CDR1 reads LNHDA; CDR2 reads SQIVND (reference sequence). The CDR3 coding sequence is TGTGCCAGTAGTATGAGGGTGGGCGGCTACGAGCAGTACTTC. This gives the protein CASSMRVGGYEQYF.

The J gene is TRBJ1-1, the V gene TRBV7-9; D ambiguous. The CDR3 length is 14 residues. CDR1 and CDR2 from the germline V gene are SEHNR and FQNEAQ (reference sequence). Trimming pared 5 bases from V and 1 base from J, leaving 11 bases between. The CDR3 sequence is CASSRLEPNTEAFF. The CDR3 coding sequence is TGTGCCAGCAGCCGCCTGGAGCCGAACACTGAAGCTTTCTTT.